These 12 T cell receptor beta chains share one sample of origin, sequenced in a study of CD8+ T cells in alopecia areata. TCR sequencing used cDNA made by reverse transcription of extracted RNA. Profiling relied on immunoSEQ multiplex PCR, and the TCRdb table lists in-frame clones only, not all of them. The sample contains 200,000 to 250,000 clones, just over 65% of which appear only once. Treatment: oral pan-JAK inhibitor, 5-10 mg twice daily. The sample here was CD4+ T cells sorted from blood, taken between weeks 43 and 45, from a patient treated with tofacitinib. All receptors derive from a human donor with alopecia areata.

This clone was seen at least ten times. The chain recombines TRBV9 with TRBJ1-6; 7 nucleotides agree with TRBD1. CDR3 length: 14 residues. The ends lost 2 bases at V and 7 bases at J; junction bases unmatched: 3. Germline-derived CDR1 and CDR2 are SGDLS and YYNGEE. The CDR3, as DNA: TGTGCCAGCAGCGTGACAGGGACAAATTCACCCCTCCACTTT. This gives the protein CASSVTGTNSPLHF. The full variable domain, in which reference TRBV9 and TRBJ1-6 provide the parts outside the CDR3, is DSGVTQTPKHLITATGQRVTLRCSPRSGDLSVYWYQQSLDQGLQFLIQYYNGEERAKGNILERFSAQQFPDLHSELNLSSLELGDSALYFCASSVTGTNSPLHFGNGTRLTVT.

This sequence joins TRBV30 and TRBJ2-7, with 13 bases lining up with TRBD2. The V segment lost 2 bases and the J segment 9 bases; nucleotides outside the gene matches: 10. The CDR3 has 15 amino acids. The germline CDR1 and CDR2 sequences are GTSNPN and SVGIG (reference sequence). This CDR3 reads CAWSPEGLAGKVQYF. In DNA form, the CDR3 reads TGTGCCTGGAGTCCAGAGGGACTAGCGGGGAAGGTGCAGTACTTC.

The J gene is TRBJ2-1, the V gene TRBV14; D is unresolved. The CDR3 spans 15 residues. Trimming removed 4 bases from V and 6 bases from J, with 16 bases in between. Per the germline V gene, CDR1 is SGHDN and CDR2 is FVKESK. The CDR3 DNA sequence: TGTGCCAGCAGCCCCCTTGGTCCAGCCGGCAATGAGCAGTTCTTC. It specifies CASSPLGPAGNEQFF. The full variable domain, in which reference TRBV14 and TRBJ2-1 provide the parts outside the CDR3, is EAGVTQFPSHSVIEKGQTVTLRCDPISGHDNLYWYRRVMGKEIKFLLHFVKESKQDESGMPNNRFLAERTGGTYSTLKVQPAELEDSGVYFCASSPLGPAGNEQFFGPGTRLTVL.

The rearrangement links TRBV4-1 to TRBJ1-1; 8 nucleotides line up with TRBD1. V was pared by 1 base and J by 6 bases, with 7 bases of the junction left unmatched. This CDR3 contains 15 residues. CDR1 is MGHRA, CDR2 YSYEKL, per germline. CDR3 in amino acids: CASSQAGQAASEAFF. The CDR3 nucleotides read TGCGCCAGCAGCCAAGCGGGACAGGCGGCGTCTGAAGCTTTCTTT.

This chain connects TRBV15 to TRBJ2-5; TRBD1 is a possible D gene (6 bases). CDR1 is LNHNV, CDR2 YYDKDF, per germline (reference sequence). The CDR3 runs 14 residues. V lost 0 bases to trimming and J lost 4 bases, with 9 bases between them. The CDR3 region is CATSRDLGGETQYF. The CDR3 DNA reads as TGTGCCACCAGCAGAGATTTAGGGGGAGAGACCCAGTACTTC. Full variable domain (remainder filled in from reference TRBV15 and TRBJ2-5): DAMVIQNPRYQVTQFGKPVTLSCSQTLNHNVMYWYQQKSSQAPKLLFHYYDKDFNNEADTPDNFQSRRPNTSFCFLDIRSPGLGDTAMYLCATSRDLGGETQYFGPGTRLLVL.

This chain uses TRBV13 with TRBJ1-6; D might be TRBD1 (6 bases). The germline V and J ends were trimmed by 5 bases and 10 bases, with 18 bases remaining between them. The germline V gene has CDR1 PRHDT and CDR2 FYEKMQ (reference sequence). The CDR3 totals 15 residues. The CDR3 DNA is TGTGCCAGCAGCACCCAGGGGCAGGGGAACTCACCCCTCCACTTT. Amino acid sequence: CASSTQGQGNSPLHF.

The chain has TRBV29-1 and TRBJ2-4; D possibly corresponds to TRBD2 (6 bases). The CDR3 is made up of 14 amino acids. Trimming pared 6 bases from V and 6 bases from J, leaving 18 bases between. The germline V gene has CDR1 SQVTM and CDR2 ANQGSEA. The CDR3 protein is CSVLPGEQRNIQYF. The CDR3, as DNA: TGCAGCGTCCTACCGGGAGAACAAAGAAACATTCAGTACTTC.

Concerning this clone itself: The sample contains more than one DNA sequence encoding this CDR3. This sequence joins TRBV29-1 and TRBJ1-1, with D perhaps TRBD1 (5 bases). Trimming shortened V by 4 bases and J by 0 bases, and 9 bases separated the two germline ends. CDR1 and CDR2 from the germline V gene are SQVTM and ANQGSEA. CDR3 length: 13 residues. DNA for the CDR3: TGCAGCGTTGTCCGGGGCTTGAACACTGAAGCTTTCTTT. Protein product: CSVVRGLNTEAFF.

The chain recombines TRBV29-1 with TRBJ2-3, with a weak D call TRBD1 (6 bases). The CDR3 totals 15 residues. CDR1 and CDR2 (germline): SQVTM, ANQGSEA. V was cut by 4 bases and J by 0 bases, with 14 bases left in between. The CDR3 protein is CSVAGQPSSTDTQYF. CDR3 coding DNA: TGCAGCGTTGCGGGACAACCCTCAAGCACAGATACGCAGTATTTT.

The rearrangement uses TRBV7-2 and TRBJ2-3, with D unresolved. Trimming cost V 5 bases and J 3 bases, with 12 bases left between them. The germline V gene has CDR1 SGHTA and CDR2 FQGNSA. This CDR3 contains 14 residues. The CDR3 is CASSPNGWTDTQYF. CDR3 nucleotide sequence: TGTGCCAGCAGCCCGAACGGCTGGACAGATACGCAGTATTTT.

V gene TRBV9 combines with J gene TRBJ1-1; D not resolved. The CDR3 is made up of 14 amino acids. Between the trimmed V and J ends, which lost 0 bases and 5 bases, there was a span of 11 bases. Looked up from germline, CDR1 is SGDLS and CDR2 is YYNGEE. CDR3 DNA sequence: TGTGCCAGCAGCGTAGTAGGGATGGGGACTGAAGCTTTCTTT. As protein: CASSVVGMGTEAFF.

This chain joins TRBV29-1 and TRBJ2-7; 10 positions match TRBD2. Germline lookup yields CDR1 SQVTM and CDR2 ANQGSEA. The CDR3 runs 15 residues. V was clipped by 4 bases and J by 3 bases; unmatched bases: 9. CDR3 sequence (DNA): TGCAGCGTTGTGTTTCTAGCGGGGGCCGTCTACGAGCAGTACTTC. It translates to CSVVFLAGAVYEQYF.